Shown below are 9 T cell receptor beta chains from a single sample sequenced in a study of identical twins. From the 5' RACE reads, TCRdb called clonotypes with MiXCR, one entry per CDR3 protein. This table has a few hundred thousand distinct CDR3 sequences, roughly 24% appearing once. These data were also filed under a second study, of T cells expressing NK-cell markers.

The specimen sequenced was CD4+ T cells sorted from blood. The receptors were gathered from a woman aged 18-35 years in good health.

This clonotype has just a few counts. The chain carries TRBV4-3 and TRBJ2-2; possible D gene TRBD2, 6 bases. Trimming cost V 5 bases and J 6 bases, with 19 bases left between them. The CDR3 runs to 16 residues. Germline lookup yields CDR1 LGHNA and CDR2 YSLEER. The CDR3 is CASSYIARELAGELFF. Written as DNA, the CDR3 is TGCGCCAGCAGCTATATCGCCCGGGAGCTAGCCGGGGAGCTGTTTTTT.

The V call is TRBV6-2 or TRBV6-3, the J call TRBJ1-1; no firm D call. Between the trimmed V and J ends, which lost 3 bases and 6 bases, there was a span of 20 bases. CDR3 size: 16 residues. Germline V gene sequence: CDR1 MNHEY, CDR2 SVGEGT. Here the CDR3 reads CASSYNSDRRVPEAFF. The CDR3 coding sequence is TGTGCCAGCAGTTATAATTCGGACCGGAGGGTCCCTGAAGCTTTCTTT.

This clonotype has more than one count but fewer than ten. The chain has TRBV20-1 and TRBJ2-5, with TRBD2 as a possible D gene (6 bases). This CDR3 has 13 residues. Germline V CDR1 and CDR2: DFQATT, SNEGSKA (reference sequence). V was shortened by 3 bases and J by 2 bases, with 10 bases between the two germline ends. The CDR3 protein is CSASPAGQETQYF. Written as DNA, the CDR3 is TGCAGTGCTAGCCCAGCGGGTCAAGAGACCCAGTACTTC.

This clonotype has just a few counts. This chain joins TRBV28 and TRBJ1-1, with 10 positions matching TRBD1. This CDR3 has 16 residues. The germline gives CDR1 MDHEN, CDR2 SYDVKM. V lost 5 bases, J lost 4 bases, and 10 bases stayed unmatched. CDR3: CASSDLLRTGGTEAFF. CDR3 sequence (DNA): TGTGCCAGCAGTGATCTTCTAAGGACAGGGGGCACTGAAGCTTTCTTT.

V and J are TRBV7-6 and TRBJ2-7; 9 positions match TRBD2. Germline assignment: CDR1 SGHVS and CDR2 FNYEAQ. Trimming took 5 bases from V and 6 from J; bases not matched to a gene: 11. This CDR3 spans 15 amino acids. The CDR3 DNA sequence: TGTGCCAGCAGCGAGGTGGCGGGAGGGCCTTTCGAGCAGTACTTC. It encodes CASSEVAGGPFEQYF.

This clonotype has ten or more counts. The chain has TRBV4-1 and TRBJ2-2, with D possibly being TRBD1 or TRBD2 (7 bases each). The V end lost 4 bases, the J end lost 12 bases, and 21 bases lay between the germline ends. This CDR3 region has 15 residues. The V gene's germline CDR1 is MGHRA and CDR2 YSYEKL. The CDR3 is CASSPTGAGDWKLFF. CDR3 bases: TGCGCCAGCAGCCCTACAGGGGCGGGAGATTGGAAGCTGTTTTTT.

This sequence joins TRBV4-2 and TRBJ2-2; D may be TRBD1 or TRBD2 (5 bases each). The CDR3 totals 17 residues. The V end lost 1 base, the J end lost 4 bases, and 16 bases lay between the germline ends. The germline gives CDR1 LGHNA, CDR2 YNFKEQ. In DNA, the CDR3 is TGTGCCAGCAGCCAAGTAGGGACCGCCGGAGGCACCGGGGAGCTGTTTTTT. Translation: CASSQVGTAGGTGELFF.

This clonotype was picked up a small number of times. This chain joins TRBV19 and TRBJ2-7; TRBD1 aligns across 7 bases. From germline, CDR1 is LNHDA and CDR2 SQIVND (reference sequence). CDR3 length: 15 amino acids. V shed 5 bases, J shed 3 bases, and the junction held 10 bases outside the gene matches. Here the CDR3 reads CASSPGGNPNYEQYF. CDR3 DNA sequence: TGTGCCAGTAGTCCAGGGGGTAACCCTAACTACGAGCAGTACTTC.

This clonotype was found a few times. The chain carries TRBV6-5 and TRBJ1-2; no definite D call. The germline V and J ends were trimmed by 3 bases and 0 bases, with 17 bases remaining between them. CDR1 MNHEY and CDR2 SVGAGI come from the germline V gene. The CDR3 spans 17 residues. The CDR3 protein is CASSYTGLGKTNYGYTF. CDR3 coding DNA: TGTGCCAGCAGTTATACGGGTTTAGGGAAAACTAACTATGGCTACACCTTC.